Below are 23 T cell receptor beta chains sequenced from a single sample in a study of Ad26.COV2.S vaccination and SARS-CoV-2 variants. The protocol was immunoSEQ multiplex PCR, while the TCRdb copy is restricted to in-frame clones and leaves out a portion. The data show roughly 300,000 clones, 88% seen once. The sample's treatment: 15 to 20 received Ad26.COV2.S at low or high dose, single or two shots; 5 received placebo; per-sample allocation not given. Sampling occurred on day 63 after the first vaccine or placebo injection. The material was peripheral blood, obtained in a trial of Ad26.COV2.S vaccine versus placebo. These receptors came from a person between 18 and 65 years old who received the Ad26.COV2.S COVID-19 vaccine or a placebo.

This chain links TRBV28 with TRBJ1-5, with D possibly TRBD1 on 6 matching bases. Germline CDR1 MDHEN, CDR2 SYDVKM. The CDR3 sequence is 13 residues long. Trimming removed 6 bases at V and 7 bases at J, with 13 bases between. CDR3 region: CASRGRGHQPQHF. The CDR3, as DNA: TGTGCCAGCAGGGGCCGGGGGCACCAGCCCCAGCATTTT.

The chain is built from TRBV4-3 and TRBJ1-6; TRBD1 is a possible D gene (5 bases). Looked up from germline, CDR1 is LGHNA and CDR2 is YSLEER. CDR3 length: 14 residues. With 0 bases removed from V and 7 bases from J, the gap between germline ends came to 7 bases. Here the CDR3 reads CASSQDRVNSPLHF. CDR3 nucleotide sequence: TGCGCCAGCAGCCAAGACAGGGTCAATTCACCCCTCCACTTT.

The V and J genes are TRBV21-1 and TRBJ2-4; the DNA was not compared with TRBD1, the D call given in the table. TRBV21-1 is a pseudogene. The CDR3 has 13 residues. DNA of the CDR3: TGTGCCAGCAGCATTAGGGGTTGGGTCATTCAGTACTTC. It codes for CASSIRGWVIQYF.

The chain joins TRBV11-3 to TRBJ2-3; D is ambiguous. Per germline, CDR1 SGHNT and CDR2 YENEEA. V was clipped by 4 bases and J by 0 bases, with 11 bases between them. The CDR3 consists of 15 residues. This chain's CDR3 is CASSSRRGSTDTQYF. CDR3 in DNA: TGTGCCAGCAGCTCAAGGAGAGGTAGCACAGATACGCAGTATTTT.

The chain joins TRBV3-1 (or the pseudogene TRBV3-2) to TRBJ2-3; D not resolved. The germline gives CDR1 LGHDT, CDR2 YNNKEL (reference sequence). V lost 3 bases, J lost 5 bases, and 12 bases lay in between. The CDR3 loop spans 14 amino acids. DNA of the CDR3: TGTGCCAGCAGCCAGAAAGGGCAAGGAGATACGCAGTATTTT. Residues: CASSQKGQGDTQYF.

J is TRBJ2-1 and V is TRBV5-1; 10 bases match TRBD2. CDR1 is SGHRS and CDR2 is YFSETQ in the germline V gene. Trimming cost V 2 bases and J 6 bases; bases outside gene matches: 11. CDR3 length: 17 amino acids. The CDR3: CASSFSLAGDFGNEQFF. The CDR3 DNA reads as TGCGCCAGCAGCTTTTCTCTAGCGGGAGACTTTGGCAATGAGCAGTTCTTC.

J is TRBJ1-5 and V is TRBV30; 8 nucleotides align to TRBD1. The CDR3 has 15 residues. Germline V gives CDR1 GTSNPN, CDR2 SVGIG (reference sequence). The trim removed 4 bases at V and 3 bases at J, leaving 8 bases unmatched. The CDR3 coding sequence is TGTGCCTGGACGGGGGGGACAGGACCCAATCAGCCCCAGCATTTT. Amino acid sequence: CAWTGGTGPNQPQHF.

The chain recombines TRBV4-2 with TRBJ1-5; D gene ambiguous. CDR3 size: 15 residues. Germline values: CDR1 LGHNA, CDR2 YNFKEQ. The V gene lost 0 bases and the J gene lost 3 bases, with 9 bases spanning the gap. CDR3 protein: CASSQETETNQPQHF. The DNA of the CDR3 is TGTGCCAGCAGCCAAGAGACTGAAACCAATCAGCCCCAGCATTTT.

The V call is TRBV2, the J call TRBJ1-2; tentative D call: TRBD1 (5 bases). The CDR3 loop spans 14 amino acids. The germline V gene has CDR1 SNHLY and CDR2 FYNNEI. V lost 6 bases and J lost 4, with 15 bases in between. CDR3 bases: TGTGCCAGCAGGGCGGCCAGGGAGGCCTATGGCTACACCTTC. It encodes CASRAAREAYGYTF.

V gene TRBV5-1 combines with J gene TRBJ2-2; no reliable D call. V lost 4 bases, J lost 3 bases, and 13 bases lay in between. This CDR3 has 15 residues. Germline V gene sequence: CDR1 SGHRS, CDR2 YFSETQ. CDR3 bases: TGCGCCAGCAGCCCGAGCGTTGCGGACACCGGGGAGCTGTTTTTT. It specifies CASSPSVADTGELFF.

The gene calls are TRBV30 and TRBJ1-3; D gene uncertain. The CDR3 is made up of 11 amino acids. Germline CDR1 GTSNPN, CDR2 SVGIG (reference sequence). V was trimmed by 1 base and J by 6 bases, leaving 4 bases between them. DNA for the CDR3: TGTGCCTGGAGTGGGGAAAACACCATATATTTT. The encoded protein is CAWSGENTIYF.

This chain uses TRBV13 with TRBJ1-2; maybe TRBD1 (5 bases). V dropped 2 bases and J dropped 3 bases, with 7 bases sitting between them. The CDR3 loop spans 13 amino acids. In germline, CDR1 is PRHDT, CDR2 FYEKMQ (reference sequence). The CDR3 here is CASSLMGDYGYTF. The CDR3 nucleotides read TGTGCCAGCAGCTTAATGGGGGACTATGGCTACACCTTC.

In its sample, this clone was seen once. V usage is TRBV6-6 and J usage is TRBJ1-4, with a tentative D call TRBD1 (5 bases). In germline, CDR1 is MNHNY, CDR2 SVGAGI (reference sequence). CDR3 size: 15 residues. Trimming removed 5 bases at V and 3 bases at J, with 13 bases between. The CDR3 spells CASSQKGPPNEKLFF. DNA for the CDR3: TGTGCCAGCAGTCAAAAGGGGCCACCTAATGAAAAACTGTTTTTT.

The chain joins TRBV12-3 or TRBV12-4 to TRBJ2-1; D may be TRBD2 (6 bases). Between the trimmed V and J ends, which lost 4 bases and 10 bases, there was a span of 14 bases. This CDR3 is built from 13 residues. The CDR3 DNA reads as TGTGCCAGCAGTTCCTTACTAGCTGGCGAGCAGTTCTTC. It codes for CASSSLLAGEQFF.

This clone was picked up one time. The CDR3 reads CASSARSVPLEGVAGELFF. DNA for the CDR3: TGTGCCAGCAGCGCTCGATCGGTTCCCCTTGAGGGGGTCGCCGGGGAGCTGTTTTTT. V is TRBV9 and J is TRBJ2-2; a possible D gene is TRBD1 (6 bases). Germline V lookup: CDR1 SGDLS, CDR2 YYNGEE. The CDR3 covers 19 residues. The V and J ends lost 3 bases and 6 bases respectively, with 27 bases between them.

As DNA, the CDR3 is TGTGCCAGCAGTGAAGCTGGGAGGGATGGTGGAAACACCATATATTTT. It specifies CASSEAGRDGGNTIYF. V is TRBV6-1 and J is TRBJ1-3; D remains ambiguous. CDR3 size: 16 residues. Germline values: CDR1 MNHNS, CDR2 SASEGT. V was cut by 0 bases and J by 3 bases, with 12 bases left in between.

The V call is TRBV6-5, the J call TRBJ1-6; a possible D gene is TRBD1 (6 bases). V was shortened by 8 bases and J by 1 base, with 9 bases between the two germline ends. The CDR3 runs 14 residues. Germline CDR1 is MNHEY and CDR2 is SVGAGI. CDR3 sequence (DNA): TGTGCCAGCCAACAGGGTTCCTATAATTCACCCCTCCACTTT. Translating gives CASQQGSYNSPLHF.

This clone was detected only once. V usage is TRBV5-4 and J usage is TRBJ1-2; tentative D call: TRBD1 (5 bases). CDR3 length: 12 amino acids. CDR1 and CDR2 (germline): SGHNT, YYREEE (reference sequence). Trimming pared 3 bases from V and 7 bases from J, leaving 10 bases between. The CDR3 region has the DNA TGTGCCAGCAGCTGGGACCTCCGTGGCTACACCTTC. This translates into CASSWDLRGYTF.

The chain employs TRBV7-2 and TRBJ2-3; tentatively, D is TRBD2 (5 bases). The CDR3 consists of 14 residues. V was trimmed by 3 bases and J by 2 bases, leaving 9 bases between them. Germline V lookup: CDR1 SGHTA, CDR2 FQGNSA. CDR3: CASSFVGATDTQYF. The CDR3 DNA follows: TGTGCCAGCAGCTTTGTGGGAGCCACAGATACGCAGTATTTT.

This CDR3 is CASSLTSGRVHEQYF. The CDR3, as DNA: TGTGCCAGCAGCTTGACTAGCGGGAGAGTCCACGAGCAGTACTTC. This chain connects TRBV27 to TRBJ2-7, with TRBD2 identical over 12 bases. The V segment lost 6 bases and the J segment 5 bases; nucleotides outside the gene matches: 8. The CDR3 runs 15 residues. Germline CDR1 reads MNHEY; CDR2 reads SMNVEV (reference sequence).

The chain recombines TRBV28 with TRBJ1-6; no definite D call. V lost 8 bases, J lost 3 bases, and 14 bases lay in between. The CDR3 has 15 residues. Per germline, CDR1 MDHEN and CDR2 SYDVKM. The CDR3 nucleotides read TGTGCCAGCGGGGTAAACCGATACTATAATTCACCCCTCCACTTT. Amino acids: CASGVNRYYNSPLHF. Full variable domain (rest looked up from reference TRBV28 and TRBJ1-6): DVKVTQSSRYLVKRTGEKVFLECVQDMDHENMFWYRQDPGLGLRLIYFSYDVKMKEKGDIPEGYSVSREKKERFSLILESASTNQTSMYLCASGVNRYYNSPLHFGNGTRLTVT.

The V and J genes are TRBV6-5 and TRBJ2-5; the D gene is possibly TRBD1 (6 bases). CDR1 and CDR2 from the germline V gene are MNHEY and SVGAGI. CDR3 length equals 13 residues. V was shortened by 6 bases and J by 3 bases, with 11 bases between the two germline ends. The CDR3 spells CASSTGLEETQYF. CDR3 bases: TGTGCCAGCAGCACAGGGTTGGAAGAGACCCAGTACTTC.

CDR3 sequence (DNA): TGTGCTAGTGGCCGGGGGGTAGGTGTTGATACGCAGTATTTT. Its protein product is CASGRGVGVDTQYF. The chain has TRBV12-5 and TRBJ2-3; 7 nucleotides align to TRBD2. This CDR3 region has 14 residues. Germline V gene data show CDR1 as LGHNT and CDR2 as FRNRAP. V lost 6 bases and J lost 6; bases outside the gene matches: 9.